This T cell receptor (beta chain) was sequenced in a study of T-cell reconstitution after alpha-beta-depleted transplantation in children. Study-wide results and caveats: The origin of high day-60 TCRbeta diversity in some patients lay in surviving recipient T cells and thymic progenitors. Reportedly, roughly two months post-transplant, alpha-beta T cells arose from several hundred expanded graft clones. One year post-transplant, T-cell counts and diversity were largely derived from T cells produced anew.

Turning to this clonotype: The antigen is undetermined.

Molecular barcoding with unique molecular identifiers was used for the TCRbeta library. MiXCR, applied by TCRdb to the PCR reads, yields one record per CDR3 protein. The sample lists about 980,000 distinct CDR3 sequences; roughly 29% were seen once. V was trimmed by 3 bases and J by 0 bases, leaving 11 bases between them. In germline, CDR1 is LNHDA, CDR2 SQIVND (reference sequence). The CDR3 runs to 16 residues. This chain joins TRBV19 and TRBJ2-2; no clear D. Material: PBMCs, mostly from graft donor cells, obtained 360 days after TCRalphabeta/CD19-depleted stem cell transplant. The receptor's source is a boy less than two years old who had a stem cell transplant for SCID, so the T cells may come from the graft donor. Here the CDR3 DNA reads TGTGCCAGTAGTATCCTAGGGCCTGCGAACACCGGGGAGCTGTTTTTT. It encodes CASSILGPANTGELFF.